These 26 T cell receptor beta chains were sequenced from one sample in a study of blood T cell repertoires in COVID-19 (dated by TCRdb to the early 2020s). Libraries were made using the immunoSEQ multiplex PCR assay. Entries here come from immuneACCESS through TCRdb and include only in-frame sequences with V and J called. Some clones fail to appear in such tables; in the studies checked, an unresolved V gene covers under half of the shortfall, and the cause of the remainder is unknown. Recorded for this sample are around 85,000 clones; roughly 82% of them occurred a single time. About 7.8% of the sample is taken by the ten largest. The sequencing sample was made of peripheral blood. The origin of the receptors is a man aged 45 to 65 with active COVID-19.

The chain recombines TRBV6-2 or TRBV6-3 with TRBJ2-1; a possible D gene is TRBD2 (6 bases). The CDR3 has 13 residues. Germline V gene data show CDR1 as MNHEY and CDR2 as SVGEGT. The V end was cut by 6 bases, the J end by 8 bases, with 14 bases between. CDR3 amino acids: CASSLDYSDEQFF. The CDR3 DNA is TGTGCCAGCAGCCTGGACTATTCGGATGAGCAGTTCTTC.

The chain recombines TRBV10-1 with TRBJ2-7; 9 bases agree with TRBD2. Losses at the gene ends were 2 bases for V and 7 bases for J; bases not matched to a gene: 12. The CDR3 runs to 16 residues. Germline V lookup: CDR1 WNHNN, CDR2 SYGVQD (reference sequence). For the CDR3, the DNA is TGCGCCAGCAGTGAGAGGCTAGCGGGGAGCATGGGAGAGCAGTACTTC. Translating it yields CASSERLAGSMGEQYF.

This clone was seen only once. The CDR3 loop is CASSGLSSTDTQYF. As DNA, the CDR3 is TGTGCCAGCAGCGGACTCTCTAGCACAGATACGCAGTATTTT. The rearrangement links TRBV7-8 to TRBJ2-3; weak D call: TRBD2 (5 bases). This CDR3 contains 14 residues. V lost 5 bases and J 0 bases, leaving 9 bases between the germline ends. Germline loops: CDR1 SGHVS, CDR2 FQNEAQ.

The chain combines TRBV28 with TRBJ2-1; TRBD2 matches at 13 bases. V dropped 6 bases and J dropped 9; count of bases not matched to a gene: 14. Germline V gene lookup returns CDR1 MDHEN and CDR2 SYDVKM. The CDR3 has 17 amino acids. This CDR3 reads CASSLPRTSGSVAEQFF. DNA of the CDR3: TGTGCCAGCAGCCTACCCCGGACTAGCGGGAGTGTCGCTGAGCAGTTCTTC.

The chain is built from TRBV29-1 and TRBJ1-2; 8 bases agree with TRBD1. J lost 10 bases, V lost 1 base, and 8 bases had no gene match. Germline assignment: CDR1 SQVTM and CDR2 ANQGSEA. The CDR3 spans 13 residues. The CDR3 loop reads CSVEGQGASDYTF. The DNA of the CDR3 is TGCAGCGTTGAAGGCCAGGGGGCCTCAGACTACACCTTC.

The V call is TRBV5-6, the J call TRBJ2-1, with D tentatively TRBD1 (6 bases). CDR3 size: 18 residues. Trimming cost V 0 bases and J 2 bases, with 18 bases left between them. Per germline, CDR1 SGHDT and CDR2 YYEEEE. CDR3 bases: TGTGCCAGCAGCTTGGGTTCCGGGGTGCAGGGGCCCTACAATGAGCAGTTCTTC. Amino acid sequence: CASSLGSGVQGPYNEQFF.

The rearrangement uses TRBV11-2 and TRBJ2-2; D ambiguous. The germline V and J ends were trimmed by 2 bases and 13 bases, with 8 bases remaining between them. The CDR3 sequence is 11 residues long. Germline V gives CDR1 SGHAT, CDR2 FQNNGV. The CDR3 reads CASSLYGGLFF. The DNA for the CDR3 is TGTGCCAGCAGCTTATACGGTGGGCTGTTTTTT.

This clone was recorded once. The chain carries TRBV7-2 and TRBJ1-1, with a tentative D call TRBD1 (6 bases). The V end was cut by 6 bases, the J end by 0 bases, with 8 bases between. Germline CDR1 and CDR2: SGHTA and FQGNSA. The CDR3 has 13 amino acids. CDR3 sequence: CASRGQLNTEAFF. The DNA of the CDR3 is TGTGCCAGCAGAGGACAGCTGAACACTGAAGCTTTCTTT.

The CDR3 reads CASSPDRRGTGSYNSPLHF. As DNA, the CDR3 is TGTGCCAGCAGCCCGGACAGGAGGGGAACCGGCTCCTATAATTCACCCCTCCACTTT. The chain couples TRBV28 to TRBJ1-6; 7 nucleotides line up with TRBD1. With V trimmed by 6 bases and J by 0 bases, 14 bases remained unmatched. The CDR3 is made up of 19 amino acids. Germline V gives CDR1 MDHEN, CDR2 SYDVKM.

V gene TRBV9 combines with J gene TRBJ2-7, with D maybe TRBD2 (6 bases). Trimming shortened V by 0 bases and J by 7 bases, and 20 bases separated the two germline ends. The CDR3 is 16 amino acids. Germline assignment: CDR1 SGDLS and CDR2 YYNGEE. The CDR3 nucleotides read TGTGCCAGCAGCGTAGGGGAGGCTACCACGGGTGGAGAGCAGTACTTC. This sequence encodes CASSVGEATTGGEQYF. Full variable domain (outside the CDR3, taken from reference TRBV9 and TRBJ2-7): DSGVTQTPKHLITATGQRVTLRCSPRSGDLSVYWYQQSLDQGLQFLIQYYNGEERAKGNILERFSAQQFPDLHSELNLSSLELGDSALYFCASSVGEATTGGEQYFGPGTRLTVT.

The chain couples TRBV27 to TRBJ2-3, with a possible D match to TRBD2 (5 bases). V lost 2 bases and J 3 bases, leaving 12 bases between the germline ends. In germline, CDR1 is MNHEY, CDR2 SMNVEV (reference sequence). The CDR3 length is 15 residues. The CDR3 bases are TGTGCCAGCAGTTTACTAAGTAGGACTACAGATACGCAGTATTTT. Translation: CASSLLSRTTDTQYF.

CDR3 protein: CASSYTGGESPYGYTF. The CDR3 DNA is TGTGCCAGCAGTTACACAGGGGGCGAATCTCCCTATGGCTACACCTTC. This sequence joins TRBV27 and TRBJ1-2; 9 bases fit TRBD1. V lost 4 bases, J lost 4 bases, and 10 bases stayed unmatched. The CDR3 consists of 16 residues. Germline CDR1 is MNHEY and CDR2 is SMNVEV (reference sequence).

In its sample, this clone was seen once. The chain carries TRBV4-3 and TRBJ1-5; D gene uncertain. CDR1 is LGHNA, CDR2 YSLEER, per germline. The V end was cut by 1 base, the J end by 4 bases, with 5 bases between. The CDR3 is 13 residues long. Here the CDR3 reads CASSQGPNQPQHF. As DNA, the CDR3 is TGCGCCAGCAGCCAAGGGCCGAATCAGCCCCAGCATTTT.

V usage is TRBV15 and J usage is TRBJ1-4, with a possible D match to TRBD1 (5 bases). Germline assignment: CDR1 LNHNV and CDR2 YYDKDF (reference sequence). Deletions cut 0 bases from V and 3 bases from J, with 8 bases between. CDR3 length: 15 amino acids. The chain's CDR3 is CATSREGVANEKLFF. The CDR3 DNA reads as TGTGCCACCAGCAGAGAAGGGGTAGCTAATGAAAAACTGTTTTTT. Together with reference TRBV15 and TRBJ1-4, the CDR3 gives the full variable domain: DAMVIQNPRYQVTQFGKPVTLSCSQTLNHNVMYWYQQKSSQAPKLLFHYYDKDFNNEADTPDNFQSRRPNTSFCFLDIRSPGLGDTAMYLCATSREGVANEKLFFGSGTQLSVL.

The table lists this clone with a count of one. CDR3 DNA sequence: TGTGCCAGCAGCTTAGCCCGACGGAGGGAGACCCAGTACTTC. Protein product: CASSLARRRETQYF. The chain links TRBV7-2 to TRBJ2-5; D perhaps matches TRBD2 (5 bases). Germline CDR1 SGHTA, CDR2 FQGNSA. Between the trimmed V and J ends, which lost 0 bases and 5 bases, there was a span of 10 bases. The CDR3 runs to 14 residues.

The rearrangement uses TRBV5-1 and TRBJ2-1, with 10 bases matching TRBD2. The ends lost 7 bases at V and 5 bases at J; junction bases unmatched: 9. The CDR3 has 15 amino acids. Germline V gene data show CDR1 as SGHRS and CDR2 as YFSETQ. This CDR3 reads CASGLRAGGNNEQFF. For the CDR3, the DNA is TGCGCCAGCGGCCTGAGAGCGGGGGGGAACAATGAGCAGTTCTTC.

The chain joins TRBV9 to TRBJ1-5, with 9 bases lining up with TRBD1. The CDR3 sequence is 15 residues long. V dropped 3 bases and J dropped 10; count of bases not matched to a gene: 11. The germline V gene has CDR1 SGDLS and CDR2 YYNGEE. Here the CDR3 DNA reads TGTGCCAGCAGCGGGGGTTTGGACAGGGGTCAACCCCAGCATTTT. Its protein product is CASSGGLDRGQPQHF.

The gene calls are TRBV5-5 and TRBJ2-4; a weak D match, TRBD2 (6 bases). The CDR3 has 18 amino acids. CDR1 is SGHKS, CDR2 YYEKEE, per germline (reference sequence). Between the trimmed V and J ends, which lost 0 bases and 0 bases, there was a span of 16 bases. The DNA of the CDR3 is TGTGCCAGCAGCTTGGAGGCGGGGCAACCACTAGCCAAAAACATTCAGTACTTC. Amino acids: CASSLEAGQPLAKNIQYF.

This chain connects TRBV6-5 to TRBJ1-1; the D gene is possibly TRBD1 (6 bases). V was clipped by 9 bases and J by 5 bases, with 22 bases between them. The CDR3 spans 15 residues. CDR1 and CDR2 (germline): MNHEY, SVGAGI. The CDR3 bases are TGTGCCAGTATCCCCTCGGGCCTACAGGGTACTGAAGCTTTCTTT. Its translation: CASIPSGLQGTEAFF.

This CDR3 reads CASSGGGQETQYF. The CDR3 nucleotides are TGTGCCTCCTCCGGGGGGGGTCAAGAGACCCAGTACTTC. The gene calls are TRBV5-8 and TRBJ2-5, with 8 nucleotides matching TRBD2. Trimming at V came to 10 bases and at J to 2 bases, leaving 7 bases not matched to a gene. Germline CDR1 reads SGHTS; CDR2 reads YDEGEE. The CDR3 covers 13 residues. Using reference TRBV5-8 and TRBJ2-5 for the parts outside the CDR3, the full variable domain is EAGVTQSPTHLIKTRGQQATLRCSPISGHTSVYWYQQALGLGLQFLLWYDEGEERNRGNFPPRFSGRQFPNYSSELNVNALELEDSALYLCASSGGGQETQYFGPGTRLLVL.

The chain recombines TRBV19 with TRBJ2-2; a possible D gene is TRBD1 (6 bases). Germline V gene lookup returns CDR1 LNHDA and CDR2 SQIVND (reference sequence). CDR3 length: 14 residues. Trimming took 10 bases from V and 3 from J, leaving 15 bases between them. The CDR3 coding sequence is TGTGCCATTAAGTTGAGACAGGACACCGGGGAGCTGTTTTTT. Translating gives CAIKLRQDTGELFF. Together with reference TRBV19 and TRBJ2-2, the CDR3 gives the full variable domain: DGGITQSPKYLFRKEGQNVTLSCEQNLNHDAMYWYRQDPGQGLRLIYYSQIVNDFQKGDIAEGYSVSREKKESFPLTVTSAQKNPTAFYLCAIKLRQDTGELFFGEGSRLTVL.

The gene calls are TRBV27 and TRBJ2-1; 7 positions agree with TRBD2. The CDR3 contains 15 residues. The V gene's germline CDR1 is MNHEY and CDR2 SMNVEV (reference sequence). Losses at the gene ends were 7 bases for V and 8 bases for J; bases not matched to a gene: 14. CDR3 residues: CASTLTATSLDEQFF. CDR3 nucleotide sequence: TGTGCCAGCACCTTAACTGCGACTAGCCTCGATGAGCAGTTCTTC.

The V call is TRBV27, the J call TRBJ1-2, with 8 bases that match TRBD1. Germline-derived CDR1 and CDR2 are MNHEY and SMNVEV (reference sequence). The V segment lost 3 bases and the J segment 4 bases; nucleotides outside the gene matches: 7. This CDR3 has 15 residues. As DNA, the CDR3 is TGTGCCAGCAGTTTGGCCGGACAGGGCGGCTATGGCTACACCTTC. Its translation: CASSLAGQGGYGYTF.

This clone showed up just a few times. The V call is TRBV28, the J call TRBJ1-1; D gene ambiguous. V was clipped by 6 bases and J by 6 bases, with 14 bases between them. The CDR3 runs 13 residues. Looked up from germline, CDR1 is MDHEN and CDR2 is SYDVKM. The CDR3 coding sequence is TGTGCCAGCAGCCCGATGAGGTCTCCTGAAGCTTTCTTT. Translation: CASSPMRSPEAFF.

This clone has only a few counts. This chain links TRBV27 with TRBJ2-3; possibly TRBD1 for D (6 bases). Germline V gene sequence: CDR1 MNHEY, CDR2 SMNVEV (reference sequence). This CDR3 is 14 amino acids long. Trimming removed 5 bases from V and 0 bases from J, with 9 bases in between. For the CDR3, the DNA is TGTGCCAGCAGTGAGAGGGGGAGCACAGATACGCAGTATTTT. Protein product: CASSERGSTDTQYF.

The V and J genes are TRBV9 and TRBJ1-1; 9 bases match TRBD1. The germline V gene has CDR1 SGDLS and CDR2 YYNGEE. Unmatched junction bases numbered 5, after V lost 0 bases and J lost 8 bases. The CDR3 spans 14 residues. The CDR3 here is CASSVAAGTGEAFF. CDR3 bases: TGTGCCAGCAGCGTAGCTGCCGGGACAGGGGAAGCTTTCTTT.